A selection of T cell receptor beta chains follows, all from one sample in a study of Ad26.COV2.S vaccination and SARS-CoV-2 variants. Data came from immunoSEQ multiplex PCR; TCRdb stores just in-frame clones and leaves some out. The sample lists under 550,000 clones; 88% were seen once. The material sequenced was peripheral blood, taken in a trial of Ad26.COV2.S vaccine versus placebo. These receptors originate from a person aged 18-65 years who received the Ad26.COV2.S COVID-19 vaccine or a placebo. Both conserved end residues are part of each CDR3. Fields, in order: J gene, V gene, clone size, D gene, CDR3 protein, CDR3 DNA. A D gene is named only where the DNA matches it firmly. Only part of the rows carry a size: once, few, many, or a class if the clone is expanded.

j_gene: TRBJ2-1; v_gene: TRBV7-9; abundance: -; d_gene: -; CDR3aa: CASSLKRDNEQFF; CDR3nt: TGTGCCAGCAGCTTAAAACGGGACAATGAGCAGTTCTTC
j_gene: TRBJ2-1; v_gene: TRBV5-1; abundance: -; d_gene: -; CDR3aa: CASRKNNEQFF; CDR3nt: TGCGCCAGCAGGAAAAACAATGAGCAGTTCTTC
j_gene: TRBJ1-2; v_gene: TRBV10-3; abundance: few; d_gene: -; CDR3aa: CAIRGEVYYGYTF; CDR3nt: TGTGCCATCAGGGGGGAAGTATACTATGGCTACACCTTC
j_gene: TRBJ2-1; v_gene: TRBV7-6; abundance: -; d_gene: TRBD1; CDR3aa: CASPASRGPFYNEQFF; CDR3nt: TGTGCCAGCCCTGCCTCCAGGGGGCCCTTTTACAATGAGCAGTTCTTC
j_gene: TRBJ1-5; v_gene: TRBV21-1; abundance: once; d_gene: -; CDR3aa: CARKKRDRGRQPQHF; CDR3nt: TGTGCCAGGAAAAAGCGGGACAGGGGGCGTCAGCCCCAGCATTTT
j_gene: TRBJ2-3; v_gene: TRBV5-4; abundance: -; d_gene: -; CDR3aa: CASSLIRRDLADTQYF; CDR3nt: TGTGCCAGCAGCTTGATTCGCAGGGACCTGGCAGATACGCAGTATTTT
j_gene: TRBJ1-3; v_gene: TRBV9; abundance: -; d_gene: -; CDR3aa: CASTPSTPGSGNTIYF; CDR3nt: TGTGCCAGCACCCCCTCCACGCCGGGGTCTGGAAACACCATATATTTT
j_gene: TRBJ2-5; v_gene: TRBV24-1; abundance: -; d_gene: -; CDR3aa: CATSDLGGAGETQYF; CDR3nt: TGTGCCACCAGTGATTTGGGGGGGGCCGGGGAGACCCAGTACTTC
j_gene: TRBJ2-3; v_gene: TRBV11-3; abundance: -; d_gene: -; CDR3aa: CASSHGGHTDTQYF; CDR3nt: TGTGCCAGCAGCCACGGGGGTCACACAGATACGCAGTATTTT
j_gene: TRBJ1-5; v_gene: TRBV28; abundance: once; d_gene: -; CDR3aa: CASTRGDLSNQPQHF; CDR3nt: TGTGCCAGCACCCGGGGGGATTTGAGCAATCAGCCCCAGCATTTT
j_gene: TRBJ1-4; v_gene: TRBV3-1/TRBV3-2; abundance: once; d_gene: -; CDR3aa: CASSQEGVEATNEKLFF; CDR3nt: TGTGCCAGCAGCCAAGAGGGGGTGGAAGCAACTAATGAAAAACTGTTTTTT
j_gene: TRBJ2-5; v_gene: TRBV4-2; abundance: once; d_gene: -; CDR3aa: CASSQDRLEETQYF; CDR3nt: TGTGCCAGCAGCCAAGATCGGTTGGAAGAGACCCAGTACTTC
j_gene: TRBJ2-5; v_gene: TRBV5-1; abundance: -; d_gene: -; CDR3aa: CASSLGGGNQETQYF; CDR3nt: TGCGCCAGCAGCTTGGGTGGTGGGAACCAAGAGACCCAGTACTTC
j_gene: TRBJ1-1; v_gene: TRBV5-1; abundance: -; d_gene: -; CDR3aa: CASSLQARANTEAFF; CDR3nt: TGCGCCAGCAGCTTACAGGCCAGGGCGAACACTGAAGCTTTCTTT
j_gene: TRBJ2-4; v_gene: TRBV3-1/TRBV3-2; abundance: -; d_gene: TRBD1; CDR3aa: CASSRHTGTVAKNIQYF; CDR3nt: TGTGCCAGCAGCCGACATACCGGGACAGTAGCCAAAAACATTCAGTACTTC
j_gene: TRBJ1-1; v_gene: TRBV7-9; abundance: -; d_gene: -; CDR3aa: CASSLDFQRLNTEAFF; CDR3nt: TGTGCCAGCAGCTTAGACTTCCAACGGCTGAACACTGAAGCTTTCTTT
j_gene: TRBJ1-5; v_gene: TRBV27; abundance: -; d_gene: -; CDR3aa: CASSPMDRRNQPQHF; CDR3nt: TGTGCCAGCAGTCCCATGGACAGAAGAAATCAGCCCCAGCATTTT
j_gene: TRBJ1-1; v_gene: TRBV4-3; abundance: -; d_gene: -; CDR3aa: CASSLMSASDTEAFF; CDR3nt: TGCGCCAGCAGCCTCATGTCAGCTAGCGACACTGAAGCTTTCTTT
j_gene: TRBJ1-2; v_gene: TRBV7-2; abundance: -; d_gene: TRBD1; CDR3aa: CASSVTGVNYGYTF; CDR3nt: TGTGCCAGCAGCGTTACAGGGGTCAACTATGGCTACACCTTC
j_gene: TRBJ2-5; v_gene: TRBV5-6; abundance: -; d_gene: -; CDR3aa: CASSTYLPRGAQETQYF; CDR3nt: TGTGCCAGCAGCACCTACCTCCCCCGGGGTGCCCAAGAGACCCAGTACTTC
j_gene: TRBJ2-3; v_gene: TRBV19; abundance: -; d_gene: TRBD2; CDR3aa: CASSTGTTSTDTQYF; CDR3nt: TGTGCCAGTAGTACCGGGACTACTAGCACAGATACGCAGTATTTT
j_gene: TRBJ2-7; v_gene: TRBV9; abundance: -; d_gene: TRBD1; CDR3aa: CASSPGQGTYEQYF; CDR3nt: TGTGCCAGCAGCCCCGGACAGGGAACCTACGAGCAGTACTTC
j_gene: TRBJ2-5; v_gene: TRBV2; abundance: -; d_gene: -; CDR3aa: CASSGRTGQRTQYF; CDR3nt: TGTGCCAGCAGTGGCCGGACGGGGCAGAGGACCCAGTACTTC
j_gene: TRBJ2-3; v_gene: TRBV19; abundance: -; d_gene: -; CDR3aa: CASSIYLGTDTQYF; CDR3nt: TGTGCCAGTAGTATATATCTGGGCACAGATACGCAGTATTTT
j_gene: TRBJ2-2; v_gene: TRBV29-1; abundance: once; d_gene: TRBD2; CDR3aa: CSVSPSGGAAGELFF; CDR3nt: TGCAGCGTCTCACCTAGCGGGGGGGCCGCCGGGGAGCTGTTTTTT
j_gene: TRBJ1-5; v_gene: TRBV2; abundance: -; d_gene: TRBD1; CDR3aa: CASSEGRTGGGQPQHF; CDR3nt: TGTGCCAGCAGTGAGGGTAGGACAGGGGGCGGGCAGCCCCAGCATTTT
j_gene: TRBJ2-5; v_gene: TRBV7-9; abundance: -; d_gene: -; CDR3aa: CASSLGGEETQYF; CDR3nt: TGTGCCAGCAGCTTAGGAGGGGAAGAGACCCAGTACTTC
j_gene: TRBJ2-4; v_gene: TRBV5-4; abundance: -; d_gene: TRBD1; CDR3aa: CASSSGTGAGTKNIQYF; CDR3nt: TGTGCCAGCAGCTCGGGGACAGGGGCAGGGACCAAAAACATTCAGTACTTC
j_gene: TRBJ2-7; v_gene: TRBV3-1/TRBV3-2; abundance: few; d_gene: TRBD1; CDR3aa: CASSQEVWTGDEQYF; CDR3nt: TGTGCCAGCAGCCAAGAGGTGTGGACAGGGGACGAGCAGTACTTC
j_gene: TRBJ2-7; v_gene: TRBV28; abundance: -; d_gene: TRBD2; CDR3aa: CASSLLLGRRGVGQLNEQYF; CDR3nt: TGTGCCAGCAGTTTATTATTGGGGCGGCGGGGGGTCGGGCAGCTAAACGAGCAGTACTTC
j_gene: TRBJ2-7; v_gene: TRBV18; abundance: -; d_gene: TRBD1; CDR3aa: CASSIGTGRSEQYF; CDR3nt: TGTGCCAGCTCAATAGGGACAGGTCGGTCCGAGCAGTACTTC
j_gene: TRBJ1-1; v_gene: TRBV19; abundance: -; d_gene: -; CDR3aa: CASSQSSPGAFF; CDR3nt: TGTGCCAGTAGTCAGAGCTCGCCCGGGGCTTTCTTT
j_gene: TRBJ1-5; v_gene: TRBV28; abundance: -; d_gene: -; CDR3aa: CASSLSDRSNQPQHF; CDR3nt: TGTGCCAGCAGTTTGTCCGACAGGAGCAATCAGCCCCAGCATTTT
j_gene: TRBJ1-3; v_gene: TRBV2; abundance: -; d_gene: TRBD1; CDR3aa: CASSVFVRGFIGNTIYF; CDR3nt: TGTGCCAGCAGTGTTTTCGTCAGGGGGTTCATTGGAAACACCATATATTTT
j_gene: TRBJ2-5; v_gene: TRBV12-3/TRBV12-4; abundance: -; d_gene: TRBD1; CDR3aa: CASSLGQGATQYF; CDR3nt: TGTGCCAGCAGTTTGGGTCAGGGGGCGACCCAGTACTTC
j_gene: TRBJ2-2; v_gene: TRBV6-5; abundance: -; d_gene: TRBD1; CDR3aa: CASSLDRANTGELFF; CDR3nt: TGTGCCAGCAGCCTCGACAGGGCGAACACCGGGGAGCTGTTTTTT
j_gene: TRBJ2-2; v_gene: TRBV2; abundance: once; d_gene: TRBD2; CDR3aa: CASETYPGGGTGELFF; CDR3nt: TGTGCCAGCGAAACCTACCCCGGGGGGGGTACCGGGGAGCTGTTTTTT
j_gene: TRBJ1-5; v_gene: TRBV2; abundance: once; d_gene: -; CDR3aa: CASSEVAGVNKPQHF; CDR3nt: TGTGCCAGCAGTGAGGTGGCAGGGGTTAATAAGCCCCAGCATTTT
j_gene: TRBJ1-3; v_gene: TRBV7-2; abundance: -; d_gene: -; CDR3aa: CASSLAPGVGNTIYF; CDR3nt: TGTGCCAGCAGCTTAGCGCCGGGGGTCGGAAACACCATATATTTT
j_gene: TRBJ2-7; v_gene: TRBV5-1; abundance: -; d_gene: -; CDR3aa: CASSLEGYEQYF; CDR3nt: TGCGCCAGCAGCTTGGAGGGTTACGAGCAGTACTTC
j_gene: TRBJ1-3; v_gene: TRBV29-1; abundance: -; d_gene: TRBD1; CDR3aa: CSVGTGRSSGNTIYF; CDR3nt: TGCAGCGTTGGGACAGGGAGATCTTCTGGAAACACCATATATTTT
j_gene: TRBJ2-3; v_gene: TRBV7-3; abundance: -; d_gene: -; CDR3aa: CASSVGIKGTDTQYF; CDR3nt: TGTGCCAGCAGCGTGGGGATCAAGGGAACAGATACGCAGTATTTT
j_gene: TRBJ1-5; v_gene: TRBV6-6; abundance: -; d_gene: -; CDR3aa: CASSYSTRQPQHF; CDR3nt: TGTGCCAGCAGTTACTCGACCCGTCAGCCCCAGCATTTT
j_gene: TRBJ1-2; v_gene: TRBV11-2; abundance: -; d_gene: -; CDR3aa: CASSSRGRGRRMYGYTF; CDR3nt: TGTGCCAGCAGCTCCAGAGGGAGGGGACGTCGGATGTATGGCTACACCTTC
j_gene: TRBJ2-2; v_gene: TRBV6-2/TRBV6-3; abundance: -; d_gene: -; CDR3aa: CASSYSGRPNGELFF; CDR3nt: TGTGCCAGCAGTTACTCCGGGCGTCCGAACGGGGAGCTGTTTTTT
j_gene: TRBJ2-1; v_gene: TRBV6-6; abundance: -; d_gene: TRBD1; CDR3aa: CASSRQGFSPNEQFF; CDR3nt: TGTGCCAGCAGCCGACAGGGTTTCTCCCCCAATGAGCAGTTCTTC
j_gene: TRBJ2-7; v_gene: TRBV6-6; abundance: -; d_gene: TRBD1; CDR3aa: CASSRRDRGWYEQYF; CDR3nt: TGTGCCAGCAGCAGGCGGGACAGGGGGTGGTACGAGCAGTACTTC
j_gene: TRBJ2-4; v_gene: TRBV28; abundance: -; d_gene: -; CDR3aa: CASSTTTAGLVGIQYF; CDR3nt: TGTGCCAGCAGTACAACAACCGCAGGGTTGGTGGGCATTCAGTACTTC
j_gene: TRBJ2-2; v_gene: TRBV4-3; abundance: -; d_gene: TRBD2; CDR3aa: CASSRQAGANTGELFF; CDR3nt: TGCGCCAGCAGCCGGCAAGCGGGGGCGAACACCGGGGAGCTGTTTTTT
j_gene: TRBJ2-5; v_gene: TRBV5-8; abundance: -; d_gene: TRBD2; CDR3aa: CASSASNPSGGAETQYF; CDR3nt: TGTGCCAGCAGCGCGTCGAACCCCAGCGGGGGGGCAGAGACCCAGTACTTC